This TCR beta chain was captured in a study of response to subunit inactivated influenza vaccine (dated by TCRdb to about 2018). At the level of the whole study: Deep quantitative T cell receptor repertoire profiling was used in the study to track responses to a trivalent subunit inactivated influenza vaccine.

Receptor libraries were prepared by RT-PCR. TCRdb records Illumina HiSeq 2500 as the sequencer. TCRdb reran the public reads through fastp at Q25 and MiXCR, keeping productive beta chains. A single entry per CDR3 protein holds the most common genes and DNA from its merged rows. The sample contains more than 200,000 distinct CDR3 sequences, more than 9% of them found a single time. 7.8% of the sample lies in the top ten. Study-level results and caveats: The authors proposed that each seasonal influenza vaccination may bring in only a limited number of new T cells.

The germline V gene specifies MGHRA as CDR1 and YSYEKL as CDR2. V gives up 0 bases and J gives up 2 bases, and the segment between their germline ends measures 13 bases. Counted from cysteine to phenylalanine, this CDR3 has 16 amino acids. Only the CDR3 portion is preserved as DNA: 48 bases, with reading frame beginning at the first base. As concerns this clonotype: It has no known antigen specificity. Per-nucleotide qualities are absent, and no much larger clonotype sits a single base away.

The material was non-naive T cells sorted from PBMCs, obtained less than 15 days before vaccination. Sample cell subset or site, as interpreted from the label and publication: memory T cell fraction. Recombination joined TRBV4-1 with TRBJ1-2; no D gene can be assigned with confidence. This receptor was obtained from a man in his fifties or sixties who received an inactivated influenza vaccine. Donor details come from another sample of the same person, matched by shared clones. The nucleotides read TGCGCCAGCAGCCAAGATCCCGCCCCGGGAAACTATGGCTACACCTTC. This yields the protein CASSQDPAPGNYGYTF.